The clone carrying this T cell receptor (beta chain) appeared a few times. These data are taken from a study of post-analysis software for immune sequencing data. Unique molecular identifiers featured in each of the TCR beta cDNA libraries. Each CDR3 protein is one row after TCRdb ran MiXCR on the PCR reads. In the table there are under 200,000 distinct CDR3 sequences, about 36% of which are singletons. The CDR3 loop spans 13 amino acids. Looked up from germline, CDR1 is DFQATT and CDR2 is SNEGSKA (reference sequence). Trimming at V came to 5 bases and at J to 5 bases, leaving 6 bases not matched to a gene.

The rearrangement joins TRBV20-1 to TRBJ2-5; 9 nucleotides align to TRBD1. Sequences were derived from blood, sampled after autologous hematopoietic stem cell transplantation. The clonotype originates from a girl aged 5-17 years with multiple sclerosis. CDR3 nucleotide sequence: TGCAGTGCTCCGACAGGGGGTGATGAGACCCAGTACTTC. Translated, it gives CSAPTGGDETQYF.